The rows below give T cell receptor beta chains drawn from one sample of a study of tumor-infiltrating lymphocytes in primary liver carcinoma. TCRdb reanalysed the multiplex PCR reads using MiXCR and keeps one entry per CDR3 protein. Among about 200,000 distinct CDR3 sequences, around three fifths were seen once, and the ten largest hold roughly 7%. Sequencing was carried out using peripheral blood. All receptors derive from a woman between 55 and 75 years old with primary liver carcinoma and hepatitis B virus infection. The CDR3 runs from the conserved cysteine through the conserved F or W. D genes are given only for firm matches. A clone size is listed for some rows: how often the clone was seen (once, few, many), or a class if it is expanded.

CDR3nt: TGTGCCAGCAGCCAAGATGTGACCCAGGTCGAGACCCAGTACTTC
CDR3aa: CASSQDVTQVETQYF
v_gene: TRBV14
j_gene: TRBJ2-5
d_gene: NA
abundance: NA

CDR3nt: TGTGCCAGCAACCGGAGACTAGCGGGAACAGATACGCAGTATTTT
CDR3aa: CASNRRLAGTDTQYF
v_gene: TRBV11-2
j_gene: TRBJ2-3
d_gene: TRBD2
abundance: NA

CDR3nt: TGTGCCAGCAGCTTAGTCGGGAGGGCCGGGACCGGGGAGCTCTTTTTT
CDR3aa: CASSLVGRAGTGELFF
v_gene: TRBV11-2
j_gene: TRBJ2-2
d_gene: TRBD2
abundance: NA

CDR3nt: TGTGCCAGCAGCCCAGAGACGGGACCGTATGGCTCCACCTTC
CDR3aa: CASSPETGPYGSTF
v_gene: TRBV11-2
j_gene: TRBJ1-2
d_gene: NA
abundance: NA

CDR3nt: TGCGCCAGCAGCCCTCAGGACCGTTCGAGAAGCTCCTACGAGCAGTACTTC
CDR3aa: CASSPQDRSRSSYEQYF
v_gene: TRBV4-1
j_gene: TRBJ2-7
d_gene: NA
abundance: many

CDR3nt: TGTGCCAGCAGCTATCGGGTAGCCAAAAACATTCAGTACTTC
CDR3aa: CASSYRVAKNIQYF
v_gene: TRBV11-3
j_gene: TRBJ2-4
d_gene: NA
abundance: many

CDR3nt: TGCGCCAGCAGCCAAGACCATATCGGCCTAGGAAACACCATATATTTT
CDR3aa: CASSQDHIGLGNTIYF
v_gene: TRBV4-1
j_gene: TRBJ1-3
d_gene: NA
abundance: few

CDR3nt: TGTGCCATCAGTCCTACCCTGGACAGGGGGCAGGAAGAGACCCAGTACTTC
CDR3aa: CAISPTLDRGQEETQYF
v_gene: TRBV10-3
j_gene: TRBJ2-5
d_gene: TRBD1
abundance: many

CDR3nt: TGCGCCAGCAGCTGGGGGGAGTCAAGCTATGGCTACACCTTC
CDR3aa: CASSWGESSYGYTF
v_gene: TRBV5-1
j_gene: TRBJ1-2
d_gene: NA
abundance: NA

CDR3nt: TGTGCCAGCAGTCAACCCGGGGGGGACAGGGATCGTGGCTACACCTTC
CDR3aa: CASSQPGGDRDRGYTF
v_gene: TRBV28
j_gene: TRBJ1-2
d_gene: TRBD1
abundance: NA